This T cell receptor (beta chain) came from a study of T-cell memory formation after mild COVID-19. V shed 3 bases and J shed 0 bases, with 9 bases lying between them. This CDR3 has 14 residues. CDR1 and CDR2 from the germline V gene are SGHKS and YYEKEE (reference sequence). Details on this clonotype: Its antigen remains unidentified.

One entry per CDR3 protein results from TCRdb running MiXCR on the 5' RACE reads. Here the sample spans around 410,000 distinct CDR3 sequences, 20% to 30% being singletons. The study's findings and limits: The CD4+ clones that contracted clustered mainly within CM and EM, and the CD8+ clones concentrated in EMRA. Clones contracting across day 15 to 85 had a balanced CD4/CD8 profile; later expanding clones leaned CD4+.

The TCR originated in an adult woman who had mild COVID-19 (a few samples of this study predate the infection). Cell type and time point are not known. The sequencing sample was made of PBMCs or a T cell subset sorted from them (not recorded which). This chain uses TRBV5-5 with TRBJ2-5; tentatively, D is TRBD1 (5 bases). The CDR3 protein is CASSSTANQETQYF. CDR3 bases: TGTGCCAGCAGCTCGACAGCGAACCAAGAGACCCAGTACTTC.